This entry lists 24 T cell receptor beta chains sequenced from one sample in a study of cytomegalovirus exposure and HLA in healthy donors. The PCR used 60 Vbeta and 13 Jbeta primers. The table came from immunoSEQ multiplex PCR; TCRdb's copy has only in-frame clones and leaves some out. The repertoire consists of 65,000 to 90,000 clones, with around 73% occurring once and the leading ten covering less than 9.5%. Source material: PBMCs. The receptors were sampled from a middle-aged woman in good health and CMV-seropositive.

For this clone: The sample holds other DNA sequences that translate to the same CDR3. The chain has TRBV7-8 and TRBJ2-1; D is uncertain. This CDR3 is built from 13 residues. The germline V gene has CDR1 SGHVS and CDR2 FQNEAQ. The germline V and J ends were trimmed by 1 base and 7 bases, with 8 bases remaining between them. CDR3 bases: TGTGCCAGCAGCTTAGACTCCGGGAATGAGCAGTTCTTC. Translated, it gives CASSLDSGNEQFF. The full variable domain, rest sourced from reference TRBV7-8 and TRBJ2-1, is GAGVSQSPRYKVAKRGQDVALRCDPISGHVSLFWYQQALGQGPEFLTYFQNEAQLDKSGLPSDRFFAERPEGSVSTLKIQRTQQEDSAVYLCASSLDSGNEQFFGPGTRLTVL.

This chain connects TRBV11-2 to TRBJ2-7; a weak D match, TRBD2 (5 bases). Trimming pared 5 bases from V and 0 bases from J, leaving 17 bases between. CDR1 is SGHAT and CDR2 is FQNNGV in the germline V gene. The length of the CDR3 is 16 residues. The CDR3 nucleotides read TGTGCCAGCAGCCTAGCCATGATCTACGGCTCCTACGAGCAGTACTTC. This codes for CASSLAMIYGSYEQYF.

V gene TRBV23-1 combines with J gene TRBJ1-6; TRBD1 matches 8 bases. TRBV23-1 is recorded as an ORF, its role being uncertain. J lost 6 bases, V lost 7 bases, and 8 bases had no gene match. The CDR3 is made up of 15 amino acids. Here the CDR3 DNA reads TGCGCCAGCACCACAGGGGGTCGGGGTAATTCACCCCTCCACTTT. This translates into CASTTGGRGNSPLHF.

The genes are TRBV6-5 and TRBJ2-4, with a tentative D call TRBD2 (6 bases). CDR3 size: 13 residues. V lost 5 bases, J lost 9 bases, and 14 bases lay in between. Germline V CDR1 and CDR2: MNHEY, SVGAGI. In DNA, the CDR3 is TGTGCCAGCAGTACCTCGGGGGTAACCATTCAGTACTTC. It yields the protein CASSTSGVTIQYF.

This rearrangement joins TRBV2 to TRBJ1-1, with D possibly matching TRBD1 (6 bases). Looked up from germline, CDR1 is SNHLY and CDR2 is FYNNEI. Deletions cut 4 bases from V and 4 bases from J, with 10 bases between. This CDR3 has 13 amino acids. In nucleotides, the CDR3 is TGTGCCAGCAGTGTACAGGGCTCCACTGAAGCTTTCTTT. Translated: CASSVQGSTEAFF.

This clone has only one observation. For the CDR3, the DNA is TGCGCCAGCAGCTTGGGGGTGGGGGGGAATCAGCCCCAGCATTTT. Amino acids: CASSLGVGGNQPQHF. V is TRBV5-1 and J is TRBJ1-5; possibly TRBD1 for D (5 bases). The CDR3 length is 15 residues. The V gene lost 0 bases and the J gene lost 4 bases, with 11 bases spanning the gap. From germline, CDR1 is SGHRS and CDR2 YFSETQ. The whole variable domain, filled in from reference TRBV5-1 and TRBJ1-5, reads KAGVTQTPRYLIKTRGQQVTLSCSPISGHRSVSWYQQTPGQGLQFLFEYFSETQRNKGNFPGRFSGRQFSNSRSEMNVSTLELGDSALYLCASSLGVGGNQPQHFGDGTRLSIL.

The rearrangement uses TRBV5-1 and TRBJ2-1, with a possible D match to TRBD2 (7 bases). The V gene lost 5 bases and the J gene lost 2 bases, with 11 bases spanning the gap. The germline CDR1 and CDR2 sequences are SGHRS and YFSETQ. The CDR3 extends over 14 amino acids. CDR3 protein: CASRRGGPYNEQFF. The CDR3 region has the DNA TGCGCCAGCAGGCGCGGGGGCCCCTACAATGAGCAGTTCTTC.

The chain combines TRBV5-1 with TRBJ2-5; 7 nucleotides align to TRBD1. Trimming cost V 4 bases and J 4 bases; bases outside gene matches: 10. Germline V CDR1 and CDR2: SGHRS, YFSETQ. The length of the CDR3 is 15 residues. In nucleotides, the CDR3 is TGCGCCAGCAGCCAGAGCCGGGACAGCGGAGAGACCCAGTACTTC. This codes for CASSQSRDSGETQYF. The variable domain in full, with the rest retrieved from reference TRBV5-1 and TRBJ2-5, is KAGVTQTPRYLIKTRGQQVTLSCSPISGHRSVSWYQQTPGQGLQFLFEYFSETQRNKGNFPGRFSGRQFSNSRSEMNVSTLELGDSALYLCASSQSRDSGETQYFGPGTRLLVL.

DNA of the CDR3: TGTGCCAGCAGCTCGGACAGGGACACTGAAGCTTTCTTT. Amino acids: CASSSDRDTEAFF. The V gene is TRBV7-2, the J gene TRBJ1-1, with 8 bases aligning to TRBD1. J was trimmed by 3 bases and V by 4 bases; bases with no gene match: 1. Germline loops: CDR1 SGHTA, CDR2 FQGNSA. The CDR3 is 13 residues long.

This clone was seen only a few times. This chain's CDR3 is CASSNFQETQYF. The CDR3 DNA reads TGTGCCAGCAGCAACTTCCAAGAGACCCAGTACTTC. The chain joins TRBV25-1 to TRBJ2-5; the D is unclear. The germline gives CDR1 MGHDK, CDR2 SYGVNS. The CDR3 runs to 12 residues. The ends were cut back, 6 bases at V and 1 base at J, with 6 bases in the middle.

This clone was detected only once. The CDR3 sequence: CASSLGNSGNTGELFF. The CDR3 DNA sequence: TGTGCCAGCAGCTTGGGAAATAGCGGGAACACCGGGGAGCTGTTTTTT. This chain uses TRBV5-4 with TRBJ2-2; D possibly corresponds to TRBD2 (6 bases). CDR1 is SGHNT, CDR2 YYREEE, per germline (reference sequence). This CDR3 spans 16 amino acids. Trimming removed 0 bases from V and 1 base from J, with 10 bases in between.

V gene TRBV7-3 combines with J gene TRBJ1-1; tentative D call: TRBD1 (6 bases). The V and J ends lost 6 bases and 6 bases respectively, with 20 bases between them. CDR3 size: 15 residues. Germline V gene data show CDR1 as SGHTA and CDR2 as FQGTGA. DNA for the CDR3: TGTGCCAGCAGTCGAGGGGGAGGGGCGATGTCTGAAGCTTTCTTT. This translates into CASSRGGGAMSEAFF. Full variable domain (remainder filled in from reference TRBV7-3 and TRBJ1-1): GAGVSQTPSNKVTEKGKYVELRCDPISGHTALYWYRQSLGQGPEFLIYFQGTGAADDSGLPNDRFFAVRPEGSVSTLKIQRTERGDSAVYLCASSRGGGAMSEAFFGQGTRLTVV.

The chain uses TRBV28 and TRBJ2-7; 11 bases match TRBD2. CDR1 is MDHEN and CDR2 is SYDVKM in the germline V gene. The V and J ends lost 6 bases and 0 bases, in that order; junction bases with no gene match: 7. The CDR3 contains 16 residues. The CDR3 DNA sequence: TGTGCCAGCAGCCCTTCTAGCGGGGGGTTCTCCTACGAGCAGTACTTC. Translation: CASSPSSGGFSYEQYF.

V gene TRBV9 combines with J gene TRBJ2-5; D call uncertain. Germline V gene data show CDR1 as SGDLS and CDR2 as YYNGEE. Trimming pared 0 bases from V and 4 bases from J, leaving 7 bases between. The CDR3 is 13 amino acids. The CDR3 sequence: CASSVGPGETQYF. The CDR3 DNA follows: TGTGCCAGCAGCGTAGGGCCGGGAGAGACCCAGTACTTC.

The chain carries TRBV7-2 and TRBJ2-3; 12 nucleotides agree with TRBD2. The CDR3 has 16 residues. V lost 5 bases and J lost 2; bases outside the gene matches: 5. Germline V gene lookup returns CDR1 SGHTA and CDR2 FQGNSA. The chain's CDR3 is CASSTTSGGPTDTQYF. In DNA, the CDR3 is TGTGCCAGCAGCACTACTAGCGGGGGGCCCACAGATACGCAGTATTTT.

Ten or more counts support this clone. J is TRBJ1-5 and V is TRBV7-9; D unresolved. Germline CDR1 is SEHNR and CDR2 is FQNEAQ (reference sequence). The CDR3 spans 14 residues. V was cut by 5 bases and J by 5 bases, with 13 bases left in between. The CDR3 region has the DNA TGTGCCAGCAGCCCCGACGGGATCCATCAGCCCCAGCATTTT. Protein product: CASSPDGIHQPQHF.

The gene calls are TRBV28 and TRBJ2-7, with D possibly matching TRBD2 (5 bases). Looked up from germline, CDR1 is MDHEN and CDR2 is SYDVKM. V lost 10 bases and J 0 bases, leaving 13 bases between the germline ends. This CDR3 is built from 13 residues. The CDR3 is CATTDYNSYEQYF. In DNA, the CDR3 is TGTGCCACCACTGACTATAACTCCTACGAGCAGTACTTC.

The V call is TRBV5-6, the J call TRBJ1-1, with D uncertain. V lost 0 bases and J lost 10, with 10 bases in between. The CDR3 is 12 residues long. CDR1 and CDR2 from the germline V gene are SGHDT and YYEEEE. The DNA of the CDR3 is TGTGCCAGCAGCTTGGGCGGGCACGGAGCTTTCTTT. It codes for CASSLGGHGAFF.

This clone was detected once. The genes are TRBV4-3 and TRBJ2-2, with a tentative D call TRBD1 (6 bases). The CDR3 is 16 residues long. V was cut by 4 bases and J by 1 base, with 13 bases left in between. Per germline, CDR1 LGHNA and CDR2 YSLEER. The CDR3, as DNA: TGCGCCAGCAGCCGAGGGGGTCGACAGAACACCGGGGAGCTGTTTTTT. Protein product: CASSRGGRQNTGELFF.

This clone was picked up a small number of times. The CDR3 DNA follows: TGTGCCAGTAGTATAGGGTCTAGCGGGGGCTACAATGAGCAGTTCTTC. This sequence encodes CASSIGSSGGYNEQFF. This rearrangement joins TRBV19 to TRBJ2-1, with 10 bases aligning to TRBD2. The length of the CDR3 is 16 residues. From germline, CDR1 is LNHDA and CDR2 SQIVND (reference sequence). With 1 base clipped from V and 3 bases from J, the junction kept 3 bases outside the gene matches.

In this sample, this clone turned up a few times. The genes are TRBV9 and TRBJ1-5; D not resolved. The V gene lost 3 bases and the J gene lost 9 bases, with 10 bases spanning the gap. The CDR3 has 12 residues. CDR1 is SGDLS and CDR2 is YYNGEE in the germline V gene. The DNA of the CDR3 is TGTGCCAGCAGCGGGAGGGTCGGGCCCCAGCATTTT. The encoded protein is CASSGRVGPQHF. The full variable domain, its missing parts supplied by reference TRBV9 and TRBJ1-5, is DSGVTQTPKHLITATGQRVTLRCSPRSGDLSVYWYQQSLDQGLQFLIQYYNGEERAKGNILERFSAQQFPDLHSELNLSSLELGDSALYFCASSGRVGPQHFGDGTRLSIL.

V and J are TRBV19 and TRBJ2-2, with D perhaps matching TRBD2 (5 bases). The CDR3 spans 12 residues. Trimming stripped 7 bases from V and 3 bases from J, with 6 bases between. Germline assignment: CDR1 LNHDA and CDR2 SQIVND (reference sequence). Here the CDR3 DNA reads TGTGCCAGTACGAGGGACACCGGGGAGCTGTTTTTT. This translates into CASTRDTGELFF.

V and J are TRBV6-5 and TRBJ2-7; TRBD2 agrees at 8 bases. V lost 0 bases, J lost 2 bases, and 6 bases stayed unmatched. In germline, CDR1 is MNHEY, CDR2 SVGAGI. CDR3 length equals 16 residues. The CDR3 sequence is CASSYSMAGGPYEQYF. The CDR3 bases are TGTGCCAGCAGTTACTCGATGGCGGGGGGTCCCTACGAGCAGTACTTC.

In this sample, this clone turned up a few times. This chain uses TRBV4-3 with TRBJ2-5; TRBD2 aligns across 12 bases. This CDR3 is built from 18 residues. CDR1 is LGHNA and CDR2 is YSLEER in the germline V gene. With 0 bases clipped from V and 5 bases from J, the junction kept 10 bases outside the gene matches. CDR3 loop: CASSQDRFLAGGFETQYF. Written as DNA, the CDR3 is TGCGCCAGCAGCCAAGATCGGTTTCTAGCGGGGGGGTTTGAGACCCAGTACTTC.